This T cell receptor beta chain comes out of a study of blood T cells in healthy people across ages. Study-level information: Template switching retrieved approximately one barcoded beta molecule for each two T cells.

Study-level results: No one knew whether donors had CMV, which possibly confounded expanded clonotype changes. A roughly linear fall in TCR beta diversity per million T cells was seen with increasing age.

Through a sample-barcoded 5' primer and a J-beta primer mix, a second PCR was run for roughly 6 to 12 cycles. One entry per CDR3 protein, called by TCRdb with MiXCR from the 5' RACE reads. The repertoire holds around 800,000 distinct CDR3 sequences, with under 80% as singletons. To note about this clonotype: Its antigen is still unknown.

Every sample had a minimum of 6 million PBMCs isolated. V dropped 8 bases and J dropped 7 bases, with 11 bases sitting between them. The CDR3 length is 12 residues. The V gene's germline CDR1 is SGHVT and CDR2 SQSDAQ. The sequenced material came from blood. The chain has TRBV7-4 and TRBJ1-4; TRBD1 might be the D (6 bases). The clonotype was recovered from a man aged 25 to 45 in good health. The CDR3 spells CASFTGIEKLFF. The CDR3 DNA sequence: TGTGCCAGCTTCACAGGGATTGAAAAACTGTTTTTT.